This T cell receptor (beta chain) was observed in a study of beta chain features in type 1 diabetes. What was sequenced were expressed TCRB transcripts, since all of the isolated RNA had been reverse transcribed. The data were produced by immunoSEQ multiplex PCR, yet TCRdb's version contains in-frame clones alone and is incomplete. Of under 850,000 clones listed, 13% were seen once; the top ten hold around 0.022%. The CDR3 is 17 amino acids. Trimming at V came to 1 base and at J to 7 bases, leaving 9 bases not matched to a gene. The germline V gene has CDR1 SGDLS and CDR2 YYNGEE. Points on this clone: Its matching antigen is unknown.

General study findings and limits: Among patients with Type 1 diabetes, TCRB CDR3s were moderately but significantly shorter in every one of the four CD4+ subsets.

Purity (above 95%) was reached by all sorted populations. Sequenced: naive CD4+ T cells from blood. This TCR was sampled from a man aged 18 to 30 with type 1 diabetes. V gene TRBV9 combines with J gene TRBJ1-4; 11 bases agree with TRBD1. The CDR3 region is CASSVRTGGSEGEKLFF. The CDR3 bases are TGTGCCAGCAGCGTAAGGACAGGGGGCTCGGAAGGTGAAAAACTGTTTTTT. Full variable domain (outside the CDR3, taken from reference TRBV9 and TRBJ1-4): DSGVTQTPKHLITATGQRVTLRCSPRSGDLSVYWYQQSLDQGLQFLIQYYNGEERAKGNILERFSAQQFPDLHSELNLSSLELGDSALYFCASSVRTGGSEGEKLFFGSGTQLSVL.